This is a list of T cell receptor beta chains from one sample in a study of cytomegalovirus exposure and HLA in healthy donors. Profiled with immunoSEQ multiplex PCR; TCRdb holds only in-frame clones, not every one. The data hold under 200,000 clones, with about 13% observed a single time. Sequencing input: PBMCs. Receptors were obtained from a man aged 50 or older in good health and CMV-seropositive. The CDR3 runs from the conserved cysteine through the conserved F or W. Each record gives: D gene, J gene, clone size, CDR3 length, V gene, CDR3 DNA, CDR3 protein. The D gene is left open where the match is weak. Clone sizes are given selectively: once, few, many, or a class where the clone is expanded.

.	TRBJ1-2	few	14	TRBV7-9	TGTGCCAGCAGCCCGCCGTGGGAGGACTATGGCTACACCTTC	CASSPPWEDYGYTF
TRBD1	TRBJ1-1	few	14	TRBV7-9	TGTGCCAGCAGCTTGGGACAGAAGAACACTGAAGCTTTCTTT	CASSLGQKNTEAFF
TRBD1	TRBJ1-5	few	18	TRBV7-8	TGTGCCAGCAGCTTGGGGAACAGGGGAGGTTTGGGCAATCAGCCCCAGCATTTT	CASSLGNRGGLGNQPQHF
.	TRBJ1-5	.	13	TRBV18	TGTGCCAGCTCAGGTGGGGGAGGTCAGCCCCAGCATTTT	CASSGGGGQPQHF
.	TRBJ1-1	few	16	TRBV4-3	TGCGCCAGCAGCCAAGCGGTCTACAGCATGAACACTGAAGCTTTCTTT	CASSQAVYSMNTEAFF
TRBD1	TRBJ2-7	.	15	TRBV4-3	TGCGCCAGCAGCCAACCTGGACAGGGAATAAACGAGCAGTACTTC	CASSQPGQGINEQYF
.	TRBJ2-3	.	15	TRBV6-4	TGTGCCAGCAGTGAACGGCGGGGCCTGAAGGATACGCAGTATTTT	CASSERRGLKDTQYF
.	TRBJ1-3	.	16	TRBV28	TGTGCCAGCAGTCTGAACTTGGGAGTCTCTGGAAACACCATATATTTT	CASSLNLGVSGNTIYF
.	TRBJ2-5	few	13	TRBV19	TGTGCCAGTAGCACGGGACAACAAGAGACCCAGTACTTC	CASSTGQQETQYF
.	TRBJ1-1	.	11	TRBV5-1	TGCGCCAGCAGCTTTGAGACAGTTACTTTCTTT	CASSFETVTFF
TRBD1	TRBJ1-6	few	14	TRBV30	TGTGCCTGGAGTGGGGGTCAGGGGGGTTCACCCCTCCACTTT	CAWSGGQGGSPLHF
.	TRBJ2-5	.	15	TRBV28	TGTGCCAGCAGTTCCTTACAGGGTAGCAGACAGACCCAGTACTTC	CASSSLQGSRQTQYF
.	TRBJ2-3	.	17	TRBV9	.	CASSVEAFGQGTDTQYF
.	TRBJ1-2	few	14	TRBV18	TGTGCCAGCTCACTAAAGGCAGACTCTTATGGCTACACCTTC	CASSLKADSYGYTF
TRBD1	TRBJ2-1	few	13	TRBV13	TGTGCCAGCAGCCCGGACAGGGGGTATGAGCAGTTCTTC	CASSPDRGYEQFF
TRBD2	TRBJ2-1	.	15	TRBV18	TGTGCCAGCTCACCACGAGCGGGGGGGTACAATGAGCAGTTCTTC	CASSPRAGGYNEQFF
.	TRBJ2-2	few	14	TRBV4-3	TGCGCCAGCAGCCAAGAGCTAGAGCCCGGGGAGCTGTTTTTT	CASSQELEPGELFF
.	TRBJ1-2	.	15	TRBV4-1	TGCGCCAGCAGCCAAGGCCCCGGGACTAGCTATGGCTACACCTTC	CASSQGPGTSYGYTF
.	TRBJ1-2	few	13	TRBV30	TGTGCCTGGAGTGCCCCAGGGGCGTATGGCTACACCTTC	CAWSAPGAYGYTF
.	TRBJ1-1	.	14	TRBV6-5	TGTGCCAGCAGTGGGGGGGCCCTGAACACTGAAGCTTTCTTT	CASSGGALNTEAFF
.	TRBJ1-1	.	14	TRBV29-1	TGCAGCGTTCAAAGACAGACGATGAACACTGAAGCTTTCTTT	CSVQRQTMNTEAFF
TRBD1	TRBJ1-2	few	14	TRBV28	TGTGCCAGCGCCTGGGGGACAGGGGGCTATGGCTACACCTTC	CASAWGTGGYGYTF
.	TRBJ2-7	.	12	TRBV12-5	TGTGCTAGTGGACCGGACAGCTACGAGCAGTACTTC	CASGPDSYEQYF
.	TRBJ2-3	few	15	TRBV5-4	TGTGCCAGCAGCTTGGATCGGAGGGTAGCAGATACGCAGTATTTT	CASSLDRRVADTQYF
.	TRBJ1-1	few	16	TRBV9	TGTGCCAGCAGCGTAGTAGGAACAGGGACGAACACTGAAGCTTTCTTT	CASSVVGTGTNTEAFF
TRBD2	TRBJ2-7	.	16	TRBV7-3	TGTGCCAGCAGCTCCTCGGGAGGGACCGTGGAGGAAGAGCAGTACTTC	CASSSSGGTVEEEQYF
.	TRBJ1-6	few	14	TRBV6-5	TGTGCCAGCAGTTACTTGTTCAGCGATTCACCCCTCCACTTT	CASSYLFSDSPLHF
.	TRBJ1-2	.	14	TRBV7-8	TGTGCCAGCAGCTTAGGAACAGGGAGCGATGGCTACACCTTC	CASSLGTGSDGYTF
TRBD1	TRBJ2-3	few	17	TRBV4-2	TGTGCCAGCAGCCCCCAGACGGGCAGGGGGCTAAGGGATACGCAGTATTTT	CASSPQTGRGLRDTQYF
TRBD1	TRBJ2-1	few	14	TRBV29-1	TGCAGCGCCGAGGGGACAGGTCGGATAAATGAGCAGTTCTTC	CSAEGTGRINEQFF
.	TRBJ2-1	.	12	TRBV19	TGTGCCAGTAGCATCCGGGACAATGAGCAGTTCTTC	CASSIRDNEQFF
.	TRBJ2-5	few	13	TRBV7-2	TGTGCCAGCAGCTTAGGACTGCAAGAGACCCAGTACTTC	CASSLGLQETQYF
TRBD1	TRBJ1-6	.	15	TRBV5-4	TGTGCCAGCAGCCTCCCGGACAGGGGGAATTCACCCCTCCACTTT	CASSLPDRGNSPLHF
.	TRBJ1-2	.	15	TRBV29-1	TGCAGCGTTGAGTCCCCAGGAAGGGGAAGCTATGGCTACACCTTC	CSVESPGRGSYGYTF
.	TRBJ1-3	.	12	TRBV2	TGTGCCAGCACCGGGTCTGGAAACACCATATATTTT	CASTGSGNTIYF
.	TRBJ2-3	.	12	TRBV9	TGTGCCAGCAGCGGCGACAGTTCCTCAAAGTATTTT	CASSGDSSSKYF
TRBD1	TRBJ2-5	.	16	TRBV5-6	TGTGCCAGCAGCTTACCGGGACAGGGGGCCCAAGAGACCCAGTACTTC	CASSLPGQGAQETQYF
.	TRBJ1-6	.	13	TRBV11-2	TGTGCCAGCAGCCTCGGACAGACTTCACCCCTCCACTTT	CASSLGQTSPLHF
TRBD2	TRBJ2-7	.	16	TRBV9	TGTGCCAGCAGCGGAAAGACTAGCGGGGGGAACTACGAGCAGTACTTC	CASSGKTSGGNYEQYF
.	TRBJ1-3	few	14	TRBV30	TGTGCCTGGAGTTGGGAGAACTCTGGAAACACCATATATTTT	CAWSWENSGNTIYF
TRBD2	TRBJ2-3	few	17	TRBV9	TGTGCCAGCAGCCTCACTTTTGCTAGCGGACTCTACGATACGCAGTATTTT	CASSLTFASGLYDTQYF
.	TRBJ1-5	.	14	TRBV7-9	TGTGCCAGCAGCTTAAAGGGGAGCAATCAGCCCCAGCATTTT	CASSLKGSNQPQHF
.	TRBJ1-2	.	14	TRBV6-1	TGTGCCAGCAGTGAAGAAGGGGTTTACTATGGCTACACCTTC	CASSEEGVYYGYTF
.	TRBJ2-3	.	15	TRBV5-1	TGCGCCAGCAGCTTAGGCCGGGGGGCAACAGATACGCAGTATTTT	CASSLGRGATDTQYF
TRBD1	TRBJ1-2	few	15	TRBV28	TGTGCCAGCAGTTTAGCAGGGGGCATGGACTATGGCTACACCTTC	CASSLAGGMDYGYTF
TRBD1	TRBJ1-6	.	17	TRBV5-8	TGTGCCAGCAGCCCCCGGACAGGGGGCGCCGGGAATTCACCCCTCCACTTT	CASSPRTGGAGNSPLHF
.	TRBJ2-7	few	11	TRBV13	TGTGCCAGCAGCCCTCTACACGAGCAGTACTTC	CASSPLHEQYF
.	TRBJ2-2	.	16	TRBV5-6	TGTGCCAGCAGGTATCAACGTGGGGCTTACACCGGGGAGCTGTTTTTT	CASRYQRGAYTGELFF